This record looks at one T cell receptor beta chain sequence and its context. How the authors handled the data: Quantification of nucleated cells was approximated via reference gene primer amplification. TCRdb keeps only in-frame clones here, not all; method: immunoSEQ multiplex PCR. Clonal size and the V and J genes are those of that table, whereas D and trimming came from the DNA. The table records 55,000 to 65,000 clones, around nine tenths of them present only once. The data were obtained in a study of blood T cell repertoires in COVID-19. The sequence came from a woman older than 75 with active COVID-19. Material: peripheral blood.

In nucleotides, the CDR3 is TGTGCCAGCAGCCTGACAGGTTTAACCGGGGAGCTGTTTTTT. This translates into CASSLTGLTGELFF. This chain links TRBV5-4 with TRBJ2-2; possible D gene TRBD1, 6 bases. Germline lookup yields CDR1 SGHNT and CDR2 YYREEE (reference sequence). The V end was cut by 4 bases, the J end by 5 bases, with 12 bases between. This CDR3 region has 14 residues. Combining the CDR3 with reference TRBV5-4 and TRBJ2-2 gives the whole variable domain ETGVTQSPTHLIKTRGQQVTLRCSSQSGHNTVSWYQQALGQGPQFIFQYYREEENGRGNFPPRFSGLQFPNYSSELNVNALELDDSALYLCASSLTGLTGELFFGEGSRLTVL.